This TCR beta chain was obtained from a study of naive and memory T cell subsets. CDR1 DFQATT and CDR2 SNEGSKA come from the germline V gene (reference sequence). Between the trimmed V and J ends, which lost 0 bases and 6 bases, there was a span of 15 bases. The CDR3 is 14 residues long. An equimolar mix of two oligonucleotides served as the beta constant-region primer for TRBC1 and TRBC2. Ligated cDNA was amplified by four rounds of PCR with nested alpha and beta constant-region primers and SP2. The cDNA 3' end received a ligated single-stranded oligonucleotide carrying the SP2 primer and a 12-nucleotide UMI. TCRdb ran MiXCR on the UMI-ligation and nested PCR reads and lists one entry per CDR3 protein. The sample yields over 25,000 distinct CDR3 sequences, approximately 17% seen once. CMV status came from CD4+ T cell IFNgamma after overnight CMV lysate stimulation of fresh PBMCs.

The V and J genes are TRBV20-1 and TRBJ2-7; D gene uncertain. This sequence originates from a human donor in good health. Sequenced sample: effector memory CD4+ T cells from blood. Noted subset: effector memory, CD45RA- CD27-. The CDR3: CSARDPRGSREQYF. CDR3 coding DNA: TGCAGTGCTAGAGATCCCCGTGGATCCCGCGAGCAGTACTTC.